The 20 T cell receptor beta chains given below trace back to one sample, sequenced in a study of monozygotic twins with inflammatory bowel disease. For each CDR3 protein, TCRdb gives one entry from its re-call of the 5' RACE reads, without DNA. This sample contains 300,000 to 400,000 distinct CDR3 sequences. Sequenced input: blood. Receptor source: a human donor with ulcerative colitis or Crohn's disease, or a healthy co-twin of an affected twin (not recorded which).

This chain uses TRBV4-2 with TRBJ2-1; TCRdb's D gene call, TRBD1, goes unchecked for lack of DNA. This CDR3 is 14 amino acids long. Germline CDR1 is LGHNA and CDR2 is YNFKEQ. CDR3 loop: CASSQGQGNNEQFF.

The rearrangement joins TRBV3-1 to TRBJ1-1; TCRdb's D call, TRBD1, is unchecked because there is no DNA. This CDR3 spans 17 amino acids. Germline lookup yields CDR1 LGHDT and CDR2 YNNKEL (reference sequence). CDR3 in amino acids: CASSHYSMGQTNTEAFF.

The rearrangement links TRBV23-1 to TRBJ2-3; TCRdb selects TRBD1, and the lack of DNA leaves this call unchecked. TRBV23-1 is marked as an open reading frame, function uncertain. This CDR3 comprises 17 residues. The CDR3 spells CAQSSHLDRVGTDTQYF.

CDR3 loop: CSVEDGTPGHKTYEQYF. The chain combines TRBV29-1 with TRBJ2-7; TCRdb designates TRBD1, a call that cannot be tested without DNA. The germline V gene encodes CDR1 SQVTM and CDR2 ANQGSEA. This CDR3 region has 17 residues.

The chain links TRBV7-8 to TRBJ2-3; TCRdb gives TRBD1 as the D gene, but with no DNA this cannot be confirmed. The CDR3 has 15 residues. Germline values: CDR1 SGHVS, CDR2 FQNEAQ. CDR3: CASSLRQGWADTQYF.

The J gene is TRBJ2-3, the V gene TRBV12-3 or TRBV12-4; the TCRdb call, TRBD1, lacks DNA for checking. The CDR3 is 15 residues long. This CDR3 reads CASSSLGARTDTQYF.

V gene TRBV6-4 combines with J gene TRBJ2-3. CDR3 length: 13 amino acids. Per the germline V gene, CDR1 is MRHNA and CDR2 is SNTAGT. The CDR3 reads CASSGDPTDTQYF.

The V gene is TRBV27, the J gene TRBJ2-1; there is no DNA to check the TCRdb D call of TRBD1. The V gene's germline CDR1 is MNHEY and CDR2 SMNVEV (reference sequence). This CDR3 contains 13 residues. CDR3 amino acids: CASKWGGLGEQFF.

The V call is TRBV7-8, the J call TRBJ2-2; TCRdb outputs TRBD1, but without DNA this stays unchecked. This CDR3 region has 15 residues. Germline CDR1 reads SGHVS; CDR2 reads FQNEAQ. The CDR3 protein is CASSYGQGAAGELFF.

The chain recombines TRBV3-1 with TRBJ1-1; TCRdb selects TRBD1, and the lack of DNA leaves this call unchecked. Germline CDR1 LGHDT, CDR2 YNNKEL (reference sequence). The CDR3 is 16 amino acids. CDR3 region: CASSPIRQGPNTEAFF.

This sequence joins TRBV12-3 or TRBV12-4 and TRBJ1-2; TCRdb's D gene call, TRBD1, goes unchecked for lack of DNA. The CDR3 is 15 residues long. CDR3 region: CASSLDRAYPYGYTF.

The chain carries TRBV6-1 and TRBJ1-1. Per germline, CDR1 MNHNS and CDR2 SASEGT. The CDR3 runs to 14 residues. The chain's CDR3 is CASSLGGDDTEAFF.

CDR3 residues: CASPTRYEQYF. V and J are TRBV9 and TRBJ2-7. The V gene's germline CDR1 is SGDLS and CDR2 YYNGEE. CDR3 length: 11 amino acids.

The V gene is TRBV7-2, the J gene TRBJ2-7; TCRdb's D call, TRBD2, is unchecked because there is no DNA. There are 15 residues in the CDR3. Germline assignment: CDR1 SGHTA and CDR2 FQGNSA. The CDR3 protein is CASSLQSKASYEQYF.

This chain links TRBV3-1 with TRBJ2-1; the TRBD2 assignment by TCRdb is unverifiable without DNA. The CDR3 covers 14 residues. Germline V gives CDR1 LGHDT, CDR2 YNNKEL (reference sequence). The CDR3 region is CASSQRTSGSGQFF.

V and J are TRBV7-2 and TRBJ2-3; without DNA, the TCRdb call of TRBD1 cannot be checked. Germline V gives CDR1 SGHTA, CDR2 FQGNSA. CDR3 length: 14 amino acids. The CDR3 sequence: CASSSLDLTDTQYF. Drawing the rest from reference TRBV7-2 and TRBJ2-3, the complete variable domain is GAGVSQSPSNKVTEKGKDVELRCDPISGHTALYWYRQSLGQGLEFLIYFQGNSAPDKSGLPSDRFSAERTGGSVSTLTIQRTQQEDSAVYLCASSSLDLTDTQYFGPGTRLTVL.

The gene calls are TRBV2 and TRBJ2-7; as DNA is missing, the TRBD1 call by TCRdb cannot be tested. CDR3 length: 13 amino acids. Per the germline V gene, CDR1 is SNHLY and CDR2 is FYNNEI. CDR3: CASWSQGIYEQYF.

V is TRBV5-4 and J is TRBJ2-3; TCRdb reports TRBD1, a call that lacks DNA to check it against. Germline V gives CDR1 SGHNT, CDR2 YYREEE (reference sequence). This CDR3 region has 16 residues. The chain's CDR3 is CASSLADRGSTDTQYF.

CDR3 sequence reads: CSVDRTGWRNGYTF. The chain joins TRBV29-1 to TRBJ1-2; TCRdb picks TRBD1, but there is no DNA to check that call. CDR3 size: 14 residues. CDR1 and CDR2 (germline): SQVTM, ANQGSEA. Variable domain in full (rest from reference TRBV29-1 and TRBJ1-2): SAVISQKPSRDICQRGTSLTIQCQVDSQVTMMFWYRQQPGQSLTLIATANQGSEATYESGFVIDKFPISRPNLTFSTLTVSNMSPEDSSIYLCSVDRTGWRNGYTFGSGTRLTVV.

The CDR3 sequence is CASSSPGQGKNEQYF. The V and J genes are TRBV27 and TRBJ2-7; as DNA is missing, the TRBD1 call by TCRdb cannot be tested. In germline, CDR1 is MNHEY, CDR2 SMNVEV (reference sequence). The CDR3 sequence is 15 residues long.